This T cell receptor (beta chain) was captured in a study of identifying expanded T cells in peripheral blood. Study results and limitations: Technical replicates showed around 1.2 changed clones; approximately 2 weeks roughly 15; four weeks 19. Variance in clone template counts between two-week samples significantly increased with total template count across all healthy donors.

Assay used: immunoSEQ multiplex PCR; TCRdb lists only in-frame clones, some missing. The profile shows approximately 100,000 clones, 80% to 90% of them singletons. Of note for this clone: Its specificity is not known.

No infections or other immune events were documented during collection. Sequencing was carried out using blood. The TCR sequence derives from a person aged 18 to 75 in good health.

In DNA form, the CDR3 reads TGCAGCGTTGAAGGGGGCAGGGCGGAGACCCAGTACTTC. It translates to CSVEGGRAETQYF. The chain is built from TRBV29-1 and TRBJ2-5; TRBD1 is a possible D gene (5 bases). The V and J ends lost 1 base and 5 bases respectively, with 11 bases between them. CDR1 and CDR2 (germline): SQVTM, ANQGSEA. The CDR3 loop spans 13 amino acids.